The 18 T cell receptor beta chains below come from one sample, sequenced in a study of blood T cells in healthy people across ages. PCR was performed a second time for roughly 7 to 11 cycles using a sample-barcoded 5' primer and a J-beta primer mix. One entry per CDR3 protein results from TCRdb running MiXCR on the 5' RACE reads. This repertoire shows fewer than 2,000,000 distinct CDR3 sequences, more than 35% found once; its top ten account for around 23%. The sample taken for sequencing was blood. These receptors were obtained from a human donor in good health.

This clonotype was picked up a small number of times. J is TRBJ2-4 and V is TRBV7-2, with a tentative D call TRBD2 (5 bases). The CDR3 runs 15 residues. The germline gives CDR1 SGHTA, CDR2 FQGNSA. V was pared by 5 bases and J by 13 bases, with 24 bases between. The DNA of the CDR3 is TGTGCCAGCAGCCCCGCCCGAGGGCTCGGTGGAAAGCAGTACTTC. As protein: CASSPARGLGGKQYF.

This clonotype was observed a few times. The V call is TRBV20-1, the J call TRBJ2-3; 8 bases are shared with TRBD2. The CDR3 is made up of 15 amino acids. From germline, CDR1 is DFQATT and CDR2 SNEGSKA (reference sequence). The J segment lost 5 bases and the V segment lost 0 bases, leaving 7 bases of the junction unmatched. CDR3 DNA sequence: TGCAGTGCTAGAGAGGAACGGGGGGGTGGAGATACGCAGTATTTT. This encodes CSAREERGGGDTQYF.

This clonotype was detected a few times. The J gene is TRBJ2-1, the V gene TRBV7-3, with 11 bases lining up with TRBD2. The germline V gene encodes CDR1 SGHTA and CDR2 FQGTGA. The CDR3 sequence is 13 residues long. V dropped 4 bases and J dropped 12; count of bases not matched to a gene: 5. The CDR3 loop is CASSSLAGGGQFF. CDR3 nucleotide sequence: TGTGCCAGCAGCTCCCTAGCGGGGGGAGGGCAGTTCTTC.

The chain recombines TRBV20-1 with TRBJ2-6; a possible D gene is TRBD2 (7 bases). The last part of the DNA fits TRBJ2-7 better; the J call may be wrong. The CDR3 runs to 16 residues. Per germline, CDR1 DFQATT and CDR2 SNEGSKA (reference sequence). The CDR3 DNA is TGCAGTGCTAGTACATTCCAGACTTGGGGGGGCAACAGACAGTACTTC. Its protein product is CSASTFQTWGGNRQYF.

The rearrangement uses TRBV24-1 and TRBJ1-2; 8 bases align to TRBD1. The length of the CDR3 is 14 residues. From germline, CDR1 is KGHDR and CDR2 SFDVKD. Trimming cost V 3 bases and J 6 bases; bases outside gene matches: 5. The CDR3 DNA reads as TGTGCCACCAGTGATCGTGGACAGGGCGATGGCTACACCTTC. This gives the protein CATSDRGQGDGYTF.

This clonotype came up a few times. This chain uses TRBV11-2 with TRBJ1-1; a weak D match, TRBD1 (6 bases). Trimming took 5 bases from V and 0 from J, leaving 16 bases between them. In germline, CDR1 is SGHAT, CDR2 FQNNGV. The CDR3 is 16 amino acids. In nucleotides, the CDR3 is TGTGCCAGCAGCCTTCAGGGGCTACTCATGAACACTGAAGCTTTCTTT. As protein: CASSLQGLLMNTEAFF.

The chain couples TRBV2 to TRBJ2-3, with a tentative D call TRBD1 (5 bases). This CDR3 comprises 14 residues. Per the germline V gene, CDR1 is SNHLY and CDR2 is FYNNEI. Trimming removed 7 bases at V and 1 base at J, with 12 bases between. The CDR3, as DNA: TGTGCCAGCATCAGGGATGGAGGCACAGATACGCAGTATTTT. Translation gives CASIRDGGTDTQYF.

The chain is built from TRBV4-1 and TRBJ1-6; unclear D gene. Germline CDR1 MGHRA, CDR2 YSYEKL. V shed 8 bases and J shed 6 bases, with 17 bases lying between them. This CDR3 contains 15 residues. The CDR3 here is CASVRKVGSNSPLHF. The CDR3 DNA is TGCGCCAGCGTCCGAAAAGTAGGGTCTAATTCACCCCTCCACTTT.

This clonotype has only a few counts. The gene calls are TRBV7-8 and TRBJ2-3; TRBD1 is a possible D gene (6 bases). The CDR3 runs to 15 residues. Germline lookup yields CDR1 SGHVS and CDR2 FQNEAQ. V lost 5 bases, J lost 2 bases, and 14 bases lay in between. CDR3 loop: CASSPNRVITDTQYF. CDR3 sequence (DNA): TGTGCCAGCAGCCCAAACAGGGTTATCACAGATACGCAGTATTTT.

This chain links TRBV9 with TRBJ1-5; the D gene is possibly TRBD1 (5 bases). V gave up 7 bases and J gave up 4 bases, with 15 bases separating them. This CDR3 region has 14 residues. Per germline, CDR1 SGDLS and CDR2 YYNGEE. DNA of the CDR3: TGTGCCAGCGGGAGGGGAGGAGGGAATCAGCCCCAGCATTTT. Translating it yields CASGRGGGNQPQHF.

The rearrangement joins TRBV29-1 to TRBJ1-1; unclear D gene. The germline V and J ends were trimmed by 4 bases and 10 bases, with 4 bases remaining between them. From germline, CDR1 is SQVTM and CDR2 ANQGSEA. The CDR3 spans 8 residues. CDR3 nucleotides: TGCAGCGTTGGAGGAGCTTTCTTT. It specifies CSVGGAFF.

The chain employs TRBV6-5 and TRBJ2-1; 7 bases line up with TRBD1. Per germline, CDR1 MNHEY and CDR2 SVGAGI. CDR3 length: 16 residues. V was pared by 0 bases and J by 3 bases, with 5 bases of the junction left unmatched. CDR3 amino acids: CASSYSWDSYYNEQFF. Here the CDR3 DNA reads TGTGCCAGCAGTTACTCTTGGGACAGTTACTACAATGAGCAGTTCTTC.

The J gene is TRBJ2-4, the V gene TRBV28; 8 bases line up with TRBD2. CDR3 length: 13 residues. Trimming took 2 bases from V and 13 from J; bases not matched to a gene: 7. Germline V gives CDR1 MDHEN, CDR2 SYDVKM. The CDR3 loop reads CASSLRGGPVQYF. As DNA, the CDR3 is TGTGCCAGCAGTTTACGGGGGGGTCCGGTGCAGTACTTC.

This clonotype was recorded a few times. This sequence joins TRBV20-1 and TRBJ2-3; D might be TRBD1 (5 bases). The CDR3 totals 15 residues. Germline V gives CDR1 DFQATT, CDR2 SNEGSKA (reference sequence). V was trimmed by 6 bases and J by 5 bases, leaving 21 bases between them. The CDR3 protein is CSAEPGASHIDTQYF. In nucleotides, the CDR3 is TGCAGTGCCGAACCTGGGGCTTCCCACATAGATACGCAGTATTTT.

The CDR3 spells CASRYNGGPTGELFF. CDR3 coding DNA: TGTGCCAGTAGGTATAATGGAGGGCCCACCGGGGAGCTGTTTTTT. The chain recombines TRBV19 with TRBJ2-2, with D tentatively TRBD2 (6 bases). Germline V gene data show CDR1 as LNHDA and CDR2 as SQIVND (reference sequence). The CDR3 loop spans 15 amino acids. V shed 6 bases and J shed 4 bases, with 15 bases lying between them.

The chain is built from TRBV7-9 and TRBJ2-7, with D perhaps matching TRBD1 (5 bases). The J call may be wrong; the DNA end is better matched by TRBJ2-4. The CDR3 is 17 amino acids. Germline V CDR1 and CDR2: SEHNR, FQNEAQ (reference sequence). Here the CDR3 reads CASSSPTDRLAKNIQYF. In DNA form, the CDR3 reads TGTGCCAGCAGCTCCCCGACAGATAGACTAGCCAAAAACATTCAGTACTTC.

This chain connects TRBV23-1 to TRBJ2-5; tentatively, D is TRBD1 (6 bases). TRBJ2-7 explains the end of the DNA better; the J call may be wrong. TRBV23-1 is given ORF status, its function remaining uncertain. There are 14 residues in the CDR3. CDR3 in DNA: TGCGCCAGCAGTCATCTCGGACAGCGCTACGAGCAGTACTTC. This sequence encodes CASSHLGQRYEQYF.

The chain links TRBV3-1 to TRBJ2-7; 8 bases are shared with TRBD1. The CDR3 extends over 19 amino acids. With 0 bases clipped from V and 2 bases from J, the junction kept 15 bases outside the gene matches. Per germline, CDR1 LGHDT and CDR2 YNNKEL (reference sequence). The CDR3 reads CASSQDPGRGRVRPYEQYF. CDR3 sequence (DNA): TGTGCCAGCAGCCAAGATCCAGGCAGGGGGCGAGTCCGACCCTACGAGCAGTACTTC.